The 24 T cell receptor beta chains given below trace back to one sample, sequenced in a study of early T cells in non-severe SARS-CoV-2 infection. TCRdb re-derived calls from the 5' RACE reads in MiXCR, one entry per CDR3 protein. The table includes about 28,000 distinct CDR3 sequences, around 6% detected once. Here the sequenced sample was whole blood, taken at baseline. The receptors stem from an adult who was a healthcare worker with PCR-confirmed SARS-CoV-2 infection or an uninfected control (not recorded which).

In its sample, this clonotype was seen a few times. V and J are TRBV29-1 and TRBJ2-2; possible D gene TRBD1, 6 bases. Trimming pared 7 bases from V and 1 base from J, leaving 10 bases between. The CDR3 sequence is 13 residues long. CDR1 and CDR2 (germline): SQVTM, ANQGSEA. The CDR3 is CSAGHLNTGELFF. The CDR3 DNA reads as TGCAGCGCGGGACACCTGAACACCGGGGAGCTGTTTTTT.

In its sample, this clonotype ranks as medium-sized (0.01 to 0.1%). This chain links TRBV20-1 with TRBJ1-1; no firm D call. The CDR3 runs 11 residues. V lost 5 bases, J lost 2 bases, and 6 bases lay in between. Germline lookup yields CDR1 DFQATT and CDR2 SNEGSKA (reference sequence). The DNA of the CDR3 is TGCAGTGCTGGGAGTAACACTGAAGCTTTCTTT. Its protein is CSAGSNTEAFF.

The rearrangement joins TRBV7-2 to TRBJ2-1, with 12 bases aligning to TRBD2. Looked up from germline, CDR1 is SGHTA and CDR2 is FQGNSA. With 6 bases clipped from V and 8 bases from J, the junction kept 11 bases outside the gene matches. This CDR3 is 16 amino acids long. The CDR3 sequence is CASRYTSSGGAHEQFF. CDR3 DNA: TGTGCCAGCAGATATACCTCTAGCGGGGGGGCCCATGAGCAGTTCTTC.

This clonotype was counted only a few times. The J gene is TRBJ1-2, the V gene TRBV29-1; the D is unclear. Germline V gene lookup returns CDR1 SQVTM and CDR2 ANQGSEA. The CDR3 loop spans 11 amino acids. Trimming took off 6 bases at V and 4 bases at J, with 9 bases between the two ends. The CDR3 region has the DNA TGCAGCGTCAGATCAATCTATGGCTACACCTTC. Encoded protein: CSVRSIYGYTF. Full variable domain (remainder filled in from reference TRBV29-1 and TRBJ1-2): SAVISQKPSRDICQRGTSLTIQCQVDSQVTMMFWYRQQPGQSLTLIATANQGSEATYESGFVIDKFPISRPNLTFSTLTVSNMSPEDSSIYLCSVRSIYGYTFGSGTRLTVV.

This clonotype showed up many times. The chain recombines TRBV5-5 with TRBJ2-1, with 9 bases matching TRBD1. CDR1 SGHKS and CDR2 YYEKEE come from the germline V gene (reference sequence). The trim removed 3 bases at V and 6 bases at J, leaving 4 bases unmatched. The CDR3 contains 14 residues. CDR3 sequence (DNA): TGTGCCAGCAGCTCTGGGACAGGGATCAATGAGCAGTTCTTC. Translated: CASSSGTGINEQFF. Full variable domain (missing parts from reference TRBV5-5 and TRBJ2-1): DAGVTQSPTHLIKTRGQQVTLRCSPISGHKSVSWYQQVLGQGPQFIFQYYEKEERGRGNFPDRFSARQFPNYSSELNVNALLLGDSALYLCASSSGTGINEQFFGPGTRLTVL.

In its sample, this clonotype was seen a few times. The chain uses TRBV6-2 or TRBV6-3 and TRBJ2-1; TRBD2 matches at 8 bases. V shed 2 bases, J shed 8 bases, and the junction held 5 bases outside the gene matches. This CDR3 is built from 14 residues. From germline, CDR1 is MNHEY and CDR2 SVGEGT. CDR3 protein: CASSYGTSADEQFF. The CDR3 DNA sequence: TGTGCCAGCAGTTACGGGACTAGTGCCGATGAGCAGTTCTTC.

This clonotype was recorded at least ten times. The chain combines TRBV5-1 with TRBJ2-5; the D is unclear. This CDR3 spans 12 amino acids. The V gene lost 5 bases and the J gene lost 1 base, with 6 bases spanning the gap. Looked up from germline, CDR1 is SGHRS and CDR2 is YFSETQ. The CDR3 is CASRYTQETQYF. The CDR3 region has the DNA TGCGCCAGCAGGTACACCCAAGAGACCCAGTACTTC.

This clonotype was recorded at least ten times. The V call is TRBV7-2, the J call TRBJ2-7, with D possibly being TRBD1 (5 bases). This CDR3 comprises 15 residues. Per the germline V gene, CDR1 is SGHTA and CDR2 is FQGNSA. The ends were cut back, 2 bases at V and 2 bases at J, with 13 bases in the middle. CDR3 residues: CASSLRQGYTYEQYF. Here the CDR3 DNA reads TGTGCCAGCAGCTTAAGGCAGGGATATACCTACGAGCAGTACTTC.

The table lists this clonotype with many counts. CDR3 amino acids: CASSVVGTSGSYNEQFF. The CDR3 region has the DNA TGTGCCAGCAGCGTAGTCGGGACTAGCGGATCTTACAATGAGCAGTTCTTC. The chain links TRBV9 to TRBJ2-1; 11 positions agree with TRBD2. Germline assignment: CDR1 SGDLS and CDR2 YYNGEE. CDR3 size: 17 residues. With V trimmed by 0 bases and J by 4 bases, 6 bases remained unmatched.

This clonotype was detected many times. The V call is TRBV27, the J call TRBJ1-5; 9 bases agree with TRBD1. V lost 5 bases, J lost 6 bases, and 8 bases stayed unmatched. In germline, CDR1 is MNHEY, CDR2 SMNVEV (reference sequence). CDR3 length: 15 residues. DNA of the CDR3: TGTGCCAGCAGTGACGGGACAGGGTTAATTCAGCCCCAGCATTTT. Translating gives CASSDGTGLIQPQHF.

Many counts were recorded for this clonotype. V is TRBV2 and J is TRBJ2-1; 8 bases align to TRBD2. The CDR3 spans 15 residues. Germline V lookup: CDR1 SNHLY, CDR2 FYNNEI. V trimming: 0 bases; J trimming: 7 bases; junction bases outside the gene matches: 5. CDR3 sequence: CASSEALPGGNEQFF. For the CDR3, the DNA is TGTGCCAGCAGTGAAGCGCTTCCGGGGGGGAATGAGCAGTTCTTC.

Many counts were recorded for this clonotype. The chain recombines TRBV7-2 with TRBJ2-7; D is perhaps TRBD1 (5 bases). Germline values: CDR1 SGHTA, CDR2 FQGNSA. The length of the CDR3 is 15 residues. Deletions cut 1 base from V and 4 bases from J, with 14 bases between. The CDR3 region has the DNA TGTGCCAGCAGCTTAGTCTCTGACAGAGAGTACGAGCAGTACTTC. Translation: CASSLVSDREYEQYF.

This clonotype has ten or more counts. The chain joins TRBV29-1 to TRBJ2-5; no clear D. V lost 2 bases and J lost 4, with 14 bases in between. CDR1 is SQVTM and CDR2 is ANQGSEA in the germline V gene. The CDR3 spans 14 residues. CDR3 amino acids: CSVEWVHEIETQYF. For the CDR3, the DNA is TGCAGCGTTGAATGGGTCCACGAGATAGAGACCCAGTACTTC.

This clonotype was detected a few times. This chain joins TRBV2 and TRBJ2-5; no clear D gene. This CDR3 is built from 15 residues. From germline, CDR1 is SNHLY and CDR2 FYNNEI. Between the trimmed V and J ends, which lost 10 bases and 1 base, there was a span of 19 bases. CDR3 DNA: TGTGCCACCTCCTCCCTACTGCGCACCCAAGAGACCCAGTACTTC. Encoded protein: CATSSLLRTQETQYF.

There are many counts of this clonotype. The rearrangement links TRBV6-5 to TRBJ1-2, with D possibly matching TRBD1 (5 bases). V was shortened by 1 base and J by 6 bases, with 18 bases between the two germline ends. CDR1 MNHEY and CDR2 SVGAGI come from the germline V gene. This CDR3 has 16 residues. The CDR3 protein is CASSYYRLGPNNGYTF. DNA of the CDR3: TGTGCCAGCAGTTACTATAGGTTGGGACCAAACAATGGCTACACCTTC.

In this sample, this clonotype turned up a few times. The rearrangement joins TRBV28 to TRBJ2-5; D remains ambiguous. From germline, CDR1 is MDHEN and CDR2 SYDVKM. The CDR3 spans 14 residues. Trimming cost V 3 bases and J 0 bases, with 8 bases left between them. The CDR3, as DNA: TGTGCCAGCAGTTTTGTGGGAAACCAAGAGACCCAGTACTTC. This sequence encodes CASSFVGNQETQYF. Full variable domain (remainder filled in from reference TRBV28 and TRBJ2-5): DVKVTQSSRYLVKRTGEKVFLECVQDMDHENMFWYRQDPGLGLRLIYFSYDVKMKEKGDIPEGYSVSREKKERFSLILESASTNQTSMYLCASSFVGNQETQYFGPGTRLLVL.

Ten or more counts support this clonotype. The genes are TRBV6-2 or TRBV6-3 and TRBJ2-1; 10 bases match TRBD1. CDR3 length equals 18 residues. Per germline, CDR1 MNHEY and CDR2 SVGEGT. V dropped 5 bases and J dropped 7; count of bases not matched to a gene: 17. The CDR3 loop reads CASSKYDPGQGLMNEQFF. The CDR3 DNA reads TGTGCCAGCAGTAAGTACGACCCGGGACAGGGGTTGATGAATGAGCAGTTCTTC.

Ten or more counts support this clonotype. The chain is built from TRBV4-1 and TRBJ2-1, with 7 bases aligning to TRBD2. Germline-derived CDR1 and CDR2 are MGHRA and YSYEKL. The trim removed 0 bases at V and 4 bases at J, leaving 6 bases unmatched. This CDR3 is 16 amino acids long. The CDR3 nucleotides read TGCGCCAGCAGCCAAGAGTGGCTAGCGGATTACAATGAGCAGTTCTTC. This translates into CASSQEWLADYNEQFF.

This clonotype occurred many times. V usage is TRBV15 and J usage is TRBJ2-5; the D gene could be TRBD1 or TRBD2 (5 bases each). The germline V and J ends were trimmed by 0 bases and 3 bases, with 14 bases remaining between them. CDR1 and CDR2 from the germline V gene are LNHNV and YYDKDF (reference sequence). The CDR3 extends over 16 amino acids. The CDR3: CATSRDGAGREETQYF. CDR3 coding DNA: TGTGCCACCAGCAGAGATGGTGCAGGGAGAGAAGAGACCCAGTACTTC.

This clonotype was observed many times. CDR3 region: CASSIANSQETQYF. In DNA form, the CDR3 reads TGTGCCAGTAGTATAGCGAACAGTCAAGAGACCCAGTACTTC. The gene calls are TRBV19 and TRBJ2-5; D call uncertain. V shed 1 base and J shed 2 bases, with 8 bases lying between them. CDR3 size: 14 residues. Germline CDR1 is LNHDA and CDR2 is SQIVND (reference sequence).

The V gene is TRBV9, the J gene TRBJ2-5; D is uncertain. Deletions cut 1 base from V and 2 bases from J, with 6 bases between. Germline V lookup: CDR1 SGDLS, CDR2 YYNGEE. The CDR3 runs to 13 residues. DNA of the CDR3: TGTGCCAGCAGCGTAATCCCTCAAGAGACCCAGTACTTC. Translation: CASSVIPQETQYF.

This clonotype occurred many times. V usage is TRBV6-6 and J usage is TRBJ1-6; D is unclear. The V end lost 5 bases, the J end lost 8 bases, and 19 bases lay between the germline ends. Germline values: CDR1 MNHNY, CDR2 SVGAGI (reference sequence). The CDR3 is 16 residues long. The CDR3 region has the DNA TGTGCCAGCAGTGATGATACAACGGGCGGTGATTCACCCCTCCACTTT. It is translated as CASSDDTTGGDSPLHF.

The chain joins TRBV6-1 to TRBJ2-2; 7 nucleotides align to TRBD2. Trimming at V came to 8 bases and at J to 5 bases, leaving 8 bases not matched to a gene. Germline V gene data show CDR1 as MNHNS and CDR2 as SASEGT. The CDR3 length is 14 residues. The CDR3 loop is CASEYGRTTGELFF. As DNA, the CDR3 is TGTGCCAGCGAATACGGGAGGACAACCGGGGAGCTGTTTTTT.

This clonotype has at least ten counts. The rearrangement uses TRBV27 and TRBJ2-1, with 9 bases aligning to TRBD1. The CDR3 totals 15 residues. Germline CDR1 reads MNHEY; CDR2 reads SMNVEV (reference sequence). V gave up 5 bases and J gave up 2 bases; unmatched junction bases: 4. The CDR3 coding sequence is TGTGCCAGCAGTACGGACAGGGGTACCTACAATGAGCAGTTCTTC. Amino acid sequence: CASSTDRGTYNEQFF.